This note documents a single T cell receptor beta chain sequence. The antigen this receptor binds is unknown. Per-base quality was not reported, and no clone a single base away is much larger than it. TCRbeta CDR3 regions were amplified from genomic DNA by means of the immunoSEQ Assay, a bias-controlled multiplex PCR. As for the authors' bioinformatics: Nucleated cell counts per sample were estimated from amplification of reference gene primers within the assay. Sequence reads were collapsed and filtered to measure the absolute abundance of every unique TCRbeta CDR3 rearrangement. For each sample, productive Simpson clonality was calculated as the square root of Simpson's diversity index over productive rearrangements. The table was pulled from immuneACCESS by TCRdb, which kept in-frame rearrangements only. Such tables lose some clones; where checked, under half of the loss comes from unresolved V genes, and the rest has no known cause. The D gene and trimming were derived from the DNA, and the V and J assignments and clone size from that table. The sample records about 670,000 clones, approximately 90% of which are singletons. Over 0.2% of the sample belongs to the ten largest clones.

As encoded in the germline V gene, CDR1 is SNHLY while CDR2 is FYNNEI. The trim is 8 bases for V and 3 bases for J, with a gap of 13 bases between the germline ends. The CDR3 runs 13 residues from the cysteine to the phenylalanine. The DNA shown is the 39-base CDR3, in frame from base 1. The data were taken from a study of blood T cell repertoires in COVID-19 (dated by TCRdb to the early 2020s). Describing the broader study: Collaborator samples came from the United States, Italy and Spain and covered acute and convalescent phases of COVID-19. Sample metadata almost always included a de-identified subject ID, COVID-19 status, age in years and sex. The material from the prospective study consisted of cDNA or gDNA derived from T cells, B-cell-depleted T cells, or PBMCs. Where HLA class I and class II types were available, the types were taken from metadata supplied by the sample provider, not from assay-based typing. Subjects who had been exposed to COVID-19, were actively infected with it, or had recovered from it provided the deeply sampled blood TCRbeta repertoires that made up the dataset. The repertoires were released in a freely available public database meant as a resource for research on the immune response to SARS-CoV-2. The samples were drawn from two sources: the first 160 participants of the ongoing ImmuneRACE study, and 1,000 to 1,500 subjects contributed by 6 global collaborators. The study at large found these results: The amount of clinical and demographic metadata varied by source and participant and was provided uncurated.

Collaborating institutions collected whole blood in K2EDTA tubes following their own protocols. Collaborator samples were shipped for TCRbeta analysis as frozen whole blood, isolated PBMCs, or DNA extracted from either sample type. This clonotype originated in a woman aged 18-30 years with acute or convalescent COVID-19. The rearrangement joined TRBV2 to TRBJ1-2; the best D guess is TRBD1, with 6 bases matching. Sequenced material: peripheral blood. The nucleotides read TGTGCCAGCGACAGGCGGCGGGACTATGGCTACACCTTC. This translates into CASDRRRDYGYTF.